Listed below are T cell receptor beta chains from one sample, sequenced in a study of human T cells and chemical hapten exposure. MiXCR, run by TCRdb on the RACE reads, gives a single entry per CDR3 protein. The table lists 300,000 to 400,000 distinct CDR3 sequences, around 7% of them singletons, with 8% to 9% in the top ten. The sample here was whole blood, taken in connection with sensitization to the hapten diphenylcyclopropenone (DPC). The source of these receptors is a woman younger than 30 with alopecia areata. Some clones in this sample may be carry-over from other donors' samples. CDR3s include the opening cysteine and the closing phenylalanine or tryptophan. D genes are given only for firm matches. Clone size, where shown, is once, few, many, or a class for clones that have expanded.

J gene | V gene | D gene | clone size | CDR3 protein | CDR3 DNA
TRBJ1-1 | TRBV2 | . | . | CASSESAYTEAFF | TGTGCCAGCAGTGAATCCGCGTACACTGAAGCTTTCTTT
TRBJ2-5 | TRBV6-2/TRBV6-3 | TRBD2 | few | CASSYLWRGGFQETQYF | TGTGCCAGCAGTTATTTGTGGCGGGGGGGTTTCCAAGAGACCCAGTACTTC
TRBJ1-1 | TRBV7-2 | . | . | CASSLRYTASAEAFF | TGTGCCAGCAGCCTACGCTACACAGCGTCAGCTGAAGCTTTCTTT
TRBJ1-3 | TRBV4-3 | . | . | CASSQDALSSGNTIYF | TGCGCCAGCAGCCAAGACGCATTGAGCTCTGGAAACACCATATATTTT
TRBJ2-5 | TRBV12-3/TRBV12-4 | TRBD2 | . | CASRVAGESAAQYF | TGTGCCAGCAGGGTAGCGGGGGAGTCGGCGGCCCAGTACTTC
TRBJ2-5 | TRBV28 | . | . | CAKTAVETQYF | TGTGCCAAGACAGCCGTGGAGACCCAGTACTTC
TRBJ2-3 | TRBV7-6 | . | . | CASSLNGGWERKTDTQYF | TGTGCCAGCAGCTTAAACGGCGGCTGGGAGCGGAAGACAGATACGCAGTATTTT
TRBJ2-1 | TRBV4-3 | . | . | CASSQDSPLLNSYNEQFF | TGCGCCAGCAGCCAAGATTCGCCACTATTAAACTCCTACAATGAGCAGTTCTTC
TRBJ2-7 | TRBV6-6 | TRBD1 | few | CASRSGTGVNYEQYF | TGTGCCAGCAGGTCCGGGACAGGGGTCAACTACGAGCAGTACTTC
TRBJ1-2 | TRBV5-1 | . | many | CASSVGDGYTF | TGCGCCAGCAGCGTTGGGGATGGCTACACCTTC
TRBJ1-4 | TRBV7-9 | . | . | CASSFTSPNEKLFF | TGTGCCAGCAGCTTTACCAGTCCTAATGAAAAACTGTTTTTT
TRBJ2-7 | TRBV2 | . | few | CASSLVGGGPDEQYF | TGTGCCAGCAGTTTGGTGGGGGGGGGCCCCGACGAGCAGTACTTC
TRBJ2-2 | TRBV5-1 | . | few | CASSWGPGMNTGELFF | TGCGCCAGCAGCTGGGGTCCGGGGATGAACACCGGGGAGCTGTTTTTT
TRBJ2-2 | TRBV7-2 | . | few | CASSLGGRGAGELFF | TGTGCCAGCAGCTTAGGGGGGCGTGGTGCCGGGGAGCTGTTTTTT
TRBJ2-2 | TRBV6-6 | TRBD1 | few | CASSLQGASGELFF | TGTGCCAGCAGTTTACAGGGGGCATCCGGGGAGCTGTTTTTT
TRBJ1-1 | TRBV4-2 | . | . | CASSQDPFKADMNTEAFF | TGTGCCAGCAGCCAAGATCCTTTTAAGGCAGACATGAACACTGAAGCTTTCTTT
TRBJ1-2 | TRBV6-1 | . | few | CASSAYGYTF | TGTGCCAGCAGTGCTTATGGCTACACCTTC
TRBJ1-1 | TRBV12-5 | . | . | CASGGLSGTEAFF | TGTGCTAGTGGGGGGCTCTCGGGCACTGAAGCTTTCTTT
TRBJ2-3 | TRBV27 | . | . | CASSLSAGTTDTQYF | TGTGCCAGCAGTTTATCGGCCGGGACCACAGATACGCAGTATTTT
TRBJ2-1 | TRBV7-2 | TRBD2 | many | CASSPGLFNEQFF | TGTGCCAGCAGCCCGGGACTATTTAATGAGCAGTTCTTC
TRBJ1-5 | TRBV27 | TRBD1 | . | CASSSPGTGNQPQHF | TGTGCCAGCAGTTCTCCCGGGACAGGGAATCAGCCCCAGCATTTT
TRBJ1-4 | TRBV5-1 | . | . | CASSLALGLGEKLFF | TGCGCCAGCAGCTTGGCCCTGGGGTTAGGGGAAAAACTGTTTTTT
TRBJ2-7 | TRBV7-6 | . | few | CASSSTRGIYEQYF | TGTGCCAGCAGCTCAACCAGGGGAATCTACGAGCAGTACTTC
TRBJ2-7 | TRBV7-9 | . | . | CASSQTVPGRAHEQYF | TGTGCCAGCAGCCAGACGGTACCGGGCAGGGCCCACGAGCAGTACTTC
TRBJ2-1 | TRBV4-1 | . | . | CASSPPGLPPNEQFF | TGCGCCAGCAGCCCACCGGGACTCCCTCCCAATGAGCAGTTCTTC
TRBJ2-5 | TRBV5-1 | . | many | CASSGAAKETQYF | TGCGCCAGCAGCGGTGCCGCTAAAGAGACCCAGTACTTC
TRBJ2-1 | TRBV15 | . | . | CATSSPQGGRGNEQFF | TGTGCCACCAGCAGCCCCCAGGGGGGCAGGGGCAATGAGCAGTTCTTC
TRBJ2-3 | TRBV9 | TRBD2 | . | CASSVATSGTDTQYF | TGTGCCAGCAGCGTAGCTACTAGCGGTACAGATACGCAGTATTTT
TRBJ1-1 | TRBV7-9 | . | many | CASSLRLNTEAFF | TGTGCCAGCAGCCTACGTTTGAACACTGAAGCTTTCTTT
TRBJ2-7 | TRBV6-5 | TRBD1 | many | CASRGQGPFSEQYF | TGTGCCAGCAGGGGACAGGGGCCATTCAGCGAGCAGTACTTC
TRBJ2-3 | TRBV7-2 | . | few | CASILRGGTDTQYF | TGTGCCAGCATCCTTAGGGGGGGCACAGATACGCAGTATTTT
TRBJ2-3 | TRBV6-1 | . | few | CASRRDIGTDTQYF | TGTGCCAGCAGACGGGACATCGGCACAGATACGCAGTATTTT
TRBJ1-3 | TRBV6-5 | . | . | CASRAGTPVSGNTIYF | TGTGCCAGCAGAGCCGGGACGCCAGTTTCTGGAAACACCATATATTTT
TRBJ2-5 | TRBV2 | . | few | CASRDDRGGGTQYF | TGTGCCAGCAGGGATGATCGCGGTGGGGGGACCCAGTACTTC
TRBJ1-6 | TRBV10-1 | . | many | CARTPASQWGNNSPLHF | TGCGCCAGAACGCCAGCATCCCAGTGGGGTAATAATTCACCCCTCCACTTT
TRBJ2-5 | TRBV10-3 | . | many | CASRQGLQETQYF | TGTGCCTCCCGTCAGGGCCTCCAAGAGACCCAGTACTTC
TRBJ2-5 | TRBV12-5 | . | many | CASAKGYGEETQYF | TGTGCTAGTGCCAAAGGGTACGGAGAGGAGACCCAGTACTTC
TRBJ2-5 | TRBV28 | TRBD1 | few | CASSLRQGALETQYF | TGTGCCAGCAGTTTGAGACAGGGGGCTTTGGAGACCCAGTACTTC
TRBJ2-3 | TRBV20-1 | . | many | CSARSGGTDTQYF | TGCAGTGCTAGATCGGGGGGCACAGATACGCAGTATTTT
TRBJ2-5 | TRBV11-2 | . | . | CASSFNGAQETQYF | TGTGCCAGCAGCTTCAATGGAGCACAAGAGACCCAGTACTTC
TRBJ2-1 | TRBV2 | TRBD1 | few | CASRPQGAREFF | TGTGCCAGCAGACCCCAGGGGGCTAGGGAGTTCTTC
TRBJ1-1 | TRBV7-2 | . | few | CASSLILVAEAFF | TGTGCCAGCAGCTTGATTCTCGTAGCTGAAGCTTTCTTT
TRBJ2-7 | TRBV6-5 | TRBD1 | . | CASSFDRDSFYEQYF | TGTGCCAGCAGTTTCGACAGGGATAGTTTCTACGAGCAGTACTTC
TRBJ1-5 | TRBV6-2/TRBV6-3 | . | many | CASTKDTLQPQHF | TGTGCCAGCACCAAGGACACGCTGCAGCCCCAGCATTTT
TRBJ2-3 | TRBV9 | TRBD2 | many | CASSTPSAGGRQDTQYF | TGTGCCAGCAGCACCCCCTCTGCGGGGGGGCGGCAAGATACGCAGTATTTT
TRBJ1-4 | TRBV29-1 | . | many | CSVEDGREKLFF | TGCAGCGTTGAAGATGGTCGTGAAAAACTGTTTTTT
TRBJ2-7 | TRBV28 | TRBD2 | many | CASRTDAGGREQYF | TGTGCCAGCAGAACGGACGCGGGGGGAAGAGAGCAGTACTTC
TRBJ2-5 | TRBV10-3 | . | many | CAISLQGALETQYF | TGTGCCATCAGTCTCCAAGGAGCCCTGGAGACCCAGTACTTC
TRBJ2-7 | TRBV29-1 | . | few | CSVAAPEEGTYEQYF | TGCAGCGTCGCGGCGCCGGAGGAAGGGACCTACGAGCAGTACTTC
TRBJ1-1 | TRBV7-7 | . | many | CASSLRQNTEAFF | TGTGCTAGCAGCTTACGACAGAACACTGAAGCTTTCTTT